Sequencing of this T cell receptor beta chain was carried out in a study of T-cell memory formation after mild COVID-19. Looked up from germline, CDR1 is SEHNR and CDR2 is FQNEAQ (reference sequence). The junction had 2 bases not matched to a gene; V was cut back by 4 bases and J by 4 bases. The CDR3 spans 13 residues. Study observations and caveats: A subset of responding clones appeared in pre-infection memory, suggesting cross-reactive memory joined.

TCRdb reprocessed the 5' RACE reads via MiXCR and lists one record per CDR3 protein. The sample has around 370,000 distinct CDR3 sequences; around 21% are singletons. This clonotype was counted between two and nine times. Its antigen is as yet unknown. This chain connects TRBV7-9 to TRBJ2-5; TRBD1 matches at 8 bases. This TCR was sampled from an adult woman who had mild COVID-19 (a few samples of this study predate the infection). Cell type and time point are not known. The sample consisted of PBMCs or a T cell subset sorted from them (not recorded which). The CDR3 DNA reads as TGTGCCAGCAGCTGGACAGGGCTAGAGACCCAGTACTTC. Translation: CASSWTGLETQYF.